The 13 T cell receptor beta chains below all came from one sample that was sequenced in a study of Ad26.COV2.S vaccination and SARS-CoV-2 variants. As for treatment: around 19 received Ad26.COV2.S at low or high dose, single or two shots; a few received placebo; per-sample allocation not given. Day 63 after the first injection of vaccine or placebo was the sampling time. This table comes from immunoSEQ multiplex PCR, and its TCRdb copy is limited to in-frame clones, with some not included. The table lists some 480,000 clones, about 83% of them singletons. The sample here was peripheral blood, taken in a trial of Ad26.COV2.S vaccine versus placebo. The receptor source for this set is a person aged 18-60 years who received the Ad26.COV2.S COVID-19 vaccine or a placebo.

The chain couples TRBV7-9 to TRBJ1-4, with a possible D match to TRBD1 (5 bases). V lost 1 base and J 3 bases, leaving 15 bases between the germline ends. This CDR3 has 17 amino acids. CDR1 is SEHNR, CDR2 FQNEAQ, per germline (reference sequence). DNA for the CDR3: TGTGCCAGCAGCTTAGTCTCAGGGATAATGGCTAATGAAAAACTGTTTTTT. The encoded protein is CASSLVSGIMANEKLFF.

The rearrangement joins TRBV9 to TRBJ1-3; D is undetermined. The V gene lost 3 bases and the J gene lost 0 bases, with 10 bases spanning the gap. CDR1 is SGDLS, CDR2 YYNGEE, per germline. CDR3 size: 15 residues. CDR3 sequence: CASSGQISSGNTIYF. In DNA form, the CDR3 reads TGTGCCAGCAGCGGGCAGATAAGCTCTGGAAACACCATATATTTT.

J is TRBJ2-7 and V is TRBV19; 7 bases map to TRBD2. The germline V gene encodes CDR1 LNHDA and CDR2 SQIVND (reference sequence). The V and J ends lost 0 bases and 12 bases, in that order; junction bases with no gene match: 8. There are 13 residues in the CDR3. Here the CDR3 reads CASSIDLWEGLYF. In DNA form, the CDR3 reads TGTGCCAGTAGTATAGATCTTTGGGAGGGTCTGTACTTC.

The chain employs TRBV6-4 and TRBJ1-1; no firm D call. The CDR3 consists of 14 residues. CDR1 is MRHNA and CDR2 is SNTAGT in the germline V gene. Trimming shortened V by 8 bases and J by 1 base, and 14 bases separated the two germline ends. For the CDR3, the DNA is TGTGCCAGCGCTGGGGAAGGGCGGAACACTGAAGCTTTCTTT. Residues: CASAGEGRNTEAFF.

This rearrangement joins TRBV7-2 to TRBJ1-1, with D possibly matching TRBD1 (5 bases). Germline CDR1 reads SGHTA; CDR2 reads FQGNSA. Trimming removed 4 bases at V and 4 bases at J, with 19 bases between. The CDR3 has 16 amino acids. The DNA for the CDR3 is TGTGCCAGCAGCTCCCTCGGGACCCCTCGGATCACTGAAGCTTTCTTT. This translates into CASSSLGTPRITEAFF.

The rearrangement joins TRBV5-4 to TRBJ2-3, with 8 bases lining up with TRBD2. CDR3 length: 15 amino acids. J gave up 2 bases and V 0 bases, and 2 bases lay outside the gene matches. The V gene's germline CDR1 is SGHNT and CDR2 YYREEE (reference sequence). The CDR3 loop is CASSLGGRTTDTQYF. CDR3 in DNA: TGTGCCAGCAGCTTGGGCGGGAGGACCACAGATACGCAGTATTTT.

This chain connects TRBV5-4 to TRBJ1-2; D is unresolved. Trimming took 4 bases from V and 0 from J, leaving 10 bases between them. The CDR3 runs 14 residues. Germline V gene lookup returns CDR1 SGHNT and CDR2 YYREEE (reference sequence). The DNA for the CDR3 is TGTGCCAGCAGCCTGCAACTTACTAACTATGGCTACACCTTC. This gives the protein CASSLQLTNYGYTF.

The V gene is TRBV7-2, the J gene TRBJ1-1; TRBD1 might be the D (6 bases). Trimming pared 5 bases from V and 1 base from J, leaving 11 bases between. This CDR3 has 14 residues. CDR1 is SGHTA and CDR2 is FQGNSA in the germline V gene. Written as DNA, the CDR3 is TGTGCCAGCAGCCTGGGACACTCGAACACTGAAGCTTTCTTT. The encoded protein is CASSLGHSNTEAFF.

The CDR3 DNA reads as TGTGCCAGCATCGACAGGGCAGCGAACACTGAAGCTTTCTTT. Translating gives CASIDRAANTEAFF. This chain links TRBV27 with TRBJ1-1; TRBD1 matches at 7 bases. Germline assignment: CDR1 MNHEY and CDR2 SMNVEV (reference sequence). V shed 7 bases, J shed 1 base, and the junction held 6 bases outside the gene matches. This CDR3 has 14 amino acids.

This rearrangement joins TRBV27 to TRBJ2-1; TRBD1 or TRBD2 may be the D gene (5 bases each). The CDR3 runs to 15 residues. Germline loops: CDR1 MNHEY, CDR2 SMNVEV (reference sequence). V dropped 7 bases and J dropped 9 bases, with 22 bases sitting between them. CDR3 in amino acids: CASTLIGTPNGEQFF. The CDR3 DNA follows: TGTGCCAGCACCCTGATCGGGACCCCAAACGGTGAGCAGTTCTTC.

The table lists this clone with a few counts. The gene calls are TRBV6-5 and TRBJ2-7; TRBD1 aligns across 8 bases. After removal of 2 bases from V and 5 bases from J, the junction contained 8 bases not matched to a gene. The CDR3 length is 15 residues. Germline V gives CDR1 MNHEY, CDR2 SVGAGI. CDR3 residues: CASSYERTGWDEQYF. CDR3 nucleotide sequence: TGTGCCAGCAGTTACGAAAGGACAGGGTGGGACGAGCAGTACTTC.

The rearrangement joins TRBV6-2 or TRBV6-3 to TRBJ2-1; D unresolved. The germline V gene has CDR1 MNHEY and CDR2 SVGEGT. CDR3 length equals 15 residues. Between the trimmed V and J ends, which lost 4 bases and 5 bases, there was a span of 15 bases. The CDR3 loop reads CASSFRLLVNNEQFF. CDR3 sequence (DNA): TGTGCCAGCAGTTTTAGGCTACTCGTCAACAATGAGCAGTTCTTC.

This rearrangement joins TRBV10-3 to TRBJ2-6, with 9 bases matching TRBD2. This CDR3 contains 19 residues. Looked up from germline, CDR1 is ENHRY and CDR2 is SYGVKD. The V and J ends lost 1 base and 1 base, in that order; junction bases with no gene match: 8. The DNA of the CDR3 is TGTGCCATCAGTGAGTTACCGGGACTAGCTGGGTCTGGGGCCAACGTCCTGACTTTC. Translating it yields CAISELPGLAGSGANVLTF.